The TCR beta chain under discussion was sequenced for a study of T cell responses to AZD1222 COVID-19 vaccine. Of note for this clone: Its antigen is undetermined.

Study observations and caveats: At 160-218 and 743-854, vaccine-associated CD4 TCRs were dominant, and they spanned spike. At baseline, seropositivity was found in only 6 or 7 AZD1222 recipients. Repertoires were obtained solely post-peak T cell response. Possibly, clonal diversity was underestimated; donors were largely white British and included more females.

The CDR3 loop spans 17 amino acids. V shed 2 bases and J 2 bases; nucleotides not matched to a gene: 4. Germline CDR1 and CDR2: MGHRA and YSYEKL. Profiling relied on immunoSEQ multiplex PCR, and the TCRdb table lists in-frame clones only, not all of them. The data show about 130,000 clones, around 90% seen once. The sequence was obtained from an adult in good health. This specimen was peripheral blood, taken on day 0 of MenACWY control vaccination. This chain joins TRBV4-1 and TRBJ2-3; TRBD2 matches at 13 bases. The CDR3 region has the DNA TGCGCCAGCAGCCAAACCGGGACTAGCGGGGCCACAGATACGCAGTATTTT. Its translation is CASSQTGTSGATDTQYF.